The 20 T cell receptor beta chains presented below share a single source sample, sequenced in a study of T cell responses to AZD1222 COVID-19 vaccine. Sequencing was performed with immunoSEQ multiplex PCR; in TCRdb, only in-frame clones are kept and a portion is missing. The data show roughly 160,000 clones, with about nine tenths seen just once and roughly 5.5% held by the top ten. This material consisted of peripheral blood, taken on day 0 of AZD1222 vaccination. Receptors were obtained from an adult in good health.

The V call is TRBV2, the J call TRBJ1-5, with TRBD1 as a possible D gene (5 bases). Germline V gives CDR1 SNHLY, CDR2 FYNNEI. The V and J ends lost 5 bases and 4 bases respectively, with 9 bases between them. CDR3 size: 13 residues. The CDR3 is CASSWGNNQPQHF. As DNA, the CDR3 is TGTGCCAGCAGTTGGGGGAATAATCAGCCCCAGCATTTT.

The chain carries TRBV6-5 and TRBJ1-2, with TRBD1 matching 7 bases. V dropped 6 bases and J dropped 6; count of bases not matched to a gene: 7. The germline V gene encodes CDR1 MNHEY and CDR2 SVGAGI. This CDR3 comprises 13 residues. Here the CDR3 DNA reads TGTGCCAGCAGCTACACAGGGGCCCATGGCTACACCTTC. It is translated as CASSYTGAHGYTF.

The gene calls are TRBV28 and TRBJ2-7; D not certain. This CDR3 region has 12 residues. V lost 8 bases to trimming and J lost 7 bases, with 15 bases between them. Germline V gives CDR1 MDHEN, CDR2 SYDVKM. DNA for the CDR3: TGTGCCAGCGGCGGAGTACGTTGGGAGCAGTACTTC. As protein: CASGGVRWEQYF. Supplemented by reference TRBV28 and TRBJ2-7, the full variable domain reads DVKVTQSSRYLVKRTGEKVFLECVQDMDHENMFWYRQDPGLGLRLIYFSYDVKMKEKGDIPEGYSVSREKKERFSLILESASTNQTSMYLCASGGVRWEQYFGPGTRLTVT.

This chain's CDR3 is CASSFSGGTYNEQFF. For the CDR3, the DNA is TGTGCCAGCAGCTTTAGCGGGGGTACCTACAATGAGCAGTTCTTC. V usage is TRBV7-3 and J usage is TRBJ2-1; TRBD2 matches at 9 bases. CDR1 SGHTA and CDR2 FQGTGA come from the germline V gene. J gave up 2 bases and V 3 bases, and 2 bases lay outside the gene matches. CDR3 length: 15 residues.

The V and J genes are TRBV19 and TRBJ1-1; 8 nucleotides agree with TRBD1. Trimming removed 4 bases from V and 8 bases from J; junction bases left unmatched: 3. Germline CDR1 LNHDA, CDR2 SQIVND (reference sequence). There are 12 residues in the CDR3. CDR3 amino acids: CASSRGDREAFF. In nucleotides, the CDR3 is TGTGCCAGTAGTAGAGGGGACAGGGAAGCTTTCTTT.

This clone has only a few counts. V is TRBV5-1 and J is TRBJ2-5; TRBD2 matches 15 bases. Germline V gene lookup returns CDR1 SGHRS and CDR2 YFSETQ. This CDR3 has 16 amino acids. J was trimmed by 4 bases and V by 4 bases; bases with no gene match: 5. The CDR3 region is CASSPGTSGGLETQYF. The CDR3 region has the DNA TGCGCCAGCAGCCCCGGGACTAGCGGGGGGTTAGAGACCCAGTACTTC.

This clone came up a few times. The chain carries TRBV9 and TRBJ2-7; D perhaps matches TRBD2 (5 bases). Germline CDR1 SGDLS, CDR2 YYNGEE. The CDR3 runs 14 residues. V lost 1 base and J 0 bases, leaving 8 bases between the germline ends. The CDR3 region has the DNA TGTGCCAGCAGCGTAAGCGGTACCTCCTACGAGCAGTACTTC. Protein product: CASSVSGTSYEQYF.

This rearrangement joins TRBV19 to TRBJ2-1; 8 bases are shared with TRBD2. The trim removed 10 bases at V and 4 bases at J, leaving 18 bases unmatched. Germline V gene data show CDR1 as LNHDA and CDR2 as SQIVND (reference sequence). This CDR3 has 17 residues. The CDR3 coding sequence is TGTGCCACTCACAGCGGGGGAGACCCCTCCTTATACAATGAGCAGTTCTTC. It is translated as CATHSGGDPSLYNEQFF.

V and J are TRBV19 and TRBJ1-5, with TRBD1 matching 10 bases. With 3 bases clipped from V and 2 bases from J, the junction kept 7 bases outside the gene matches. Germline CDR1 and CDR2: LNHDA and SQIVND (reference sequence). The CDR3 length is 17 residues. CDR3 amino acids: CASSMPMTGGGNQPQHF. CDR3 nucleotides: TGTGCCAGTAGTATGCCTATGACAGGGGGCGGCAATCAGCCCCAGCATTTT.

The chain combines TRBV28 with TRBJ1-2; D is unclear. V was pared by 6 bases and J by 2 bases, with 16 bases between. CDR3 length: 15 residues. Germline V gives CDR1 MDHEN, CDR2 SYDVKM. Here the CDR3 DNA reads TGTGCCAGCAGACATCCTGACCCTCTCAACTATGGCTACACCTTC. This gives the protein CASRHPDPLNYGYTF.

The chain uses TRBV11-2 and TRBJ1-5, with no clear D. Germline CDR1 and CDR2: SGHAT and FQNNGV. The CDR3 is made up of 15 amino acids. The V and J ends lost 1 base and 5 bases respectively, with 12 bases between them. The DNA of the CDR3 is TGTGCCAGCAGCTTAGGGTTGAGGGCAGATCAGCCCCAGCATTTT. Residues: CASSLGLRADQPQHF.

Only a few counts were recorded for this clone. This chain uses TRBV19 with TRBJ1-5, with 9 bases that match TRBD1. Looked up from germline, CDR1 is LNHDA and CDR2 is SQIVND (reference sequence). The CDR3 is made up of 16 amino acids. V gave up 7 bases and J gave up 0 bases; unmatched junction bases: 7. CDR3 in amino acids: CASMDRGKGSNQPQHF. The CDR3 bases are TGTGCCAGTATGGACAGGGGTAAGGGTAGCAATCAGCCCCAGCATTTT. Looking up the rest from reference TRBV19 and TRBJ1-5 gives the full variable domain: DGGITQSPKYLFRKEGQNVTLSCEQNLNHDAMYWYRQDPGQGLRLIYYSQIVNDFQKGDIAEGYSVSREKKESFPLTVTSAQKNPTAFYLCASMDRGKGSNQPQHFGDGTRLSIL.

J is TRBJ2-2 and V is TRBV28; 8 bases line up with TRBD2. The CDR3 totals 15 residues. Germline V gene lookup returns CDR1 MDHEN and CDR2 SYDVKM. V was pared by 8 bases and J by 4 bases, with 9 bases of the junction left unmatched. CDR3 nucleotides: TGTGCCAGCCGCCTCGTAGCGGGAAGCACCGGGGAGCTGTTTTTT. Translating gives CASRLVAGSTGELFF.

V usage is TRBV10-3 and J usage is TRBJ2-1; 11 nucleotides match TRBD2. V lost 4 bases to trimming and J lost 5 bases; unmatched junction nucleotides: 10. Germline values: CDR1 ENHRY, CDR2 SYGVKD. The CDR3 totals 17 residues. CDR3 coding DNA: TGTGCCATCAGTGGAAGGGCTGGGACTAGCGGCCACAATGAGCAGTTCTTC. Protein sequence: CAISGRAGTSGHNEQFF.

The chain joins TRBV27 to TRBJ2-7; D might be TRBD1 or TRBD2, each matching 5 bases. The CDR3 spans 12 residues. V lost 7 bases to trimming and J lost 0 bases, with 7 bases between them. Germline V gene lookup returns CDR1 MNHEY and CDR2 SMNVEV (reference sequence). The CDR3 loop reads CASKGTSYEQYF. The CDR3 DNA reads TGTGCCAGCAAAGGGACCTCCTACGAGCAGTACTTC.

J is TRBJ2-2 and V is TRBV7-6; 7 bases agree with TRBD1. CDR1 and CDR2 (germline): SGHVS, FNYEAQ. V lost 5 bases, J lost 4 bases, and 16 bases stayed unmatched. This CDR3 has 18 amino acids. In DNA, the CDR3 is TGTGCCAGCAGCCCCAAATCGACAGGGTTCCGAGGCACCGGGGAGCTGTTTTTT. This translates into CASSPKSTGFRGTGELFF.

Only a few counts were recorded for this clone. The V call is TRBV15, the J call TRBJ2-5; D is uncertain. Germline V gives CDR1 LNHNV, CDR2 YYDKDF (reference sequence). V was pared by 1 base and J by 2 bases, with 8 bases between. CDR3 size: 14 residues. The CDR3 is CATSRGSTQETQYF. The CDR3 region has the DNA TGTGCCACCAGCAGAGGTTCGACGCAAGAGACCCAGTACTTC.

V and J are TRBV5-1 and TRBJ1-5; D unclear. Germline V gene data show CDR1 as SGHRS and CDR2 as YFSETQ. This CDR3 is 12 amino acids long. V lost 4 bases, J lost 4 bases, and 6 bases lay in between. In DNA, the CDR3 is TGCGCCAGCAGCGACCTAAATCAGCCCCAGCATTTT. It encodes CASSDLNQPQHF.

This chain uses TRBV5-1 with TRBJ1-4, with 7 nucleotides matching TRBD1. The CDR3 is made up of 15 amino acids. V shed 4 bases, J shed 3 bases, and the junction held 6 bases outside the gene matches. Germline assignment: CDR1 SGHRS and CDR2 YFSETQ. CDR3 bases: TGCGCCAGCAGCCGGGGACAGCCAGCTAATGAAAAACTGTTTTTT. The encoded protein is CASSRGQPANEKLFF.

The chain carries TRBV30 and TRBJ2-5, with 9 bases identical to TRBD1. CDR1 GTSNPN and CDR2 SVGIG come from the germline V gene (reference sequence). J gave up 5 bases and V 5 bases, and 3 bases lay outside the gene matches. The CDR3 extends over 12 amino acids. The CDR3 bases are TGTGCCTGGGGGACAGGGCCGGAGACCCAGTACTTC. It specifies CAWGTGPETQYF.